Listed here are 25 T cell receptor beta chains from one sample, sequenced in a study of identical twins. One entry per CDR3 protein results from TCRdb running MiXCR on the 5' RACE reads. The repertoire holds about 520,000 distinct CDR3 sequences, with less than 25% as singletons. These sequences were also reported in another study, on T cells expressing NK-cell markers.

Source material: CD4+ T cells sorted from blood. The receptors stem from a woman between 18 and 29 years old in good health.

The chain has TRBV7-6 and TRBJ2-2; 7 bases match TRBD2. CDR3 size: 17 residues. Germline trimming cut 4 bases from V and 0 bases from J; bases unmatched to any gene: 8. Germline CDR1 and CDR2: SGHVS and FNYEAQ. In DNA, the CDR3 is TGTGCCAGCAGCTCCAGAGGAACTAGCGCGAACACCGGGGAGCTGTTTTTT. Translated: CASSSRGTSANTGELFF.

V is TRBV3-1 and J is TRBJ2-7; D gene uncertain. Per the germline V gene, CDR1 is LGHDT and CDR2 is YNNKEL (reference sequence). The CDR3 consists of 15 residues. V lost 6 bases, J lost 3 bases, and 18 bases lay in between. The CDR3 loop reads CASSQLLPPIYEQYF. In nucleotides, the CDR3 is TGTGCCAGCAGTCAATTACTTCCCCCGATCTACGAGCAGTACTTC.

This clonotype showed up just a few times. The chain uses TRBV3-1 and TRBJ2-7; D unclear. Germline CDR1 reads LGHDT; CDR2 reads YNNKEL (reference sequence). This CDR3 has 13 amino acids. The ends were cut back, 5 bases at V and 1 base at J, with 9 bases in the middle. This chain's CDR3 is CASSSPRSYEQYF. As DNA, the CDR3 is TGTGCCAGCAGCTCTCCTCGTTCCTACGAGCAGTACTTC.

The rearrangement uses TRBV29-1 and TRBJ2-1; no definite D call. V lost 3 bases and J 8 bases, leaving 11 bases between the germline ends. The germline V gene has CDR1 SQVTM and CDR2 ANQGSEA. The length of the CDR3 is 12 residues. This CDR3 is CSVDEDAYEQFF. In DNA form, the CDR3 reads TGCAGCGTTGACGAGGACGCGTATGAGCAGTTCTTC.

This clonotype showed up just a few times. The chain recombines TRBV12-3 or TRBV12-4 with TRBJ2-7; unclear D gene. This CDR3 comprises 13 residues. Trimming shortened V by 6 bases and J by 1 base, and 10 bases separated the two germline ends. CDR3 sequence reads: CASSLSTSYEQYF. The CDR3 bases are TGTGCCAGCAGCCTAAGCACTTCCTACGAGCAGTACTTC.

This clonotype has a handful of counts. The V and J genes are TRBV3-1 and TRBJ2-7, with 7 bases that match TRBD1. This CDR3 is built from 13 residues. The trim removed 3 bases at V and 2 bases at J, leaving 1 base unmatched. Germline loops: CDR1 LGHDT, CDR2 YNNKEL (reference sequence). In nucleotides, the CDR3 is TGTGCCAGCAGCCAGAGGGGGCCCTACGAGCAGTACTTC. Its translation is CASSQRGPYEQYF.

The gene calls are TRBV29-1 and TRBJ1-2, with 10 nucleotides matching TRBD1. The CDR3 loop spans 18 amino acids. The V gene's germline CDR1 is SQVTM and CDR2 ANQGSEA. V lost 7 bases and J lost 4; bases outside the gene matches: 21. This chain's CDR3 is CSARRPSGTGASVYGYTF. CDR3 coding DNA: TGCAGCGCCCGGCGGCCCTCCGGGACAGGGGCCTCCGTCTATGGCTACACCTTC.

This clonotype was seen a few times. The gene calls are TRBV12-3 or TRBV12-4 and TRBJ2-7; 7 bases agree with TRBD1. This CDR3 is built from 14 residues. The V segment lost 5 bases and the J segment 3 bases; nucleotides outside the gene matches: 7. CDR3 DNA: TGTGCCAGCAGTCAGGGAGACAGGGTCTACGAGCAGTACTTC. Translated, it gives CASSQGDRVYEQYF.

J is TRBJ1-2 and V is TRBV6-1; 8 nucleotides agree with TRBD1. The CDR3 consists of 16 residues. V was pared by 6 bases and J by 2 bases, with 11 bases of the junction left unmatched. Germline CDR1 reads MNHNS; CDR2 reads SASEGT. This CDR3 reads CASSSGTGASNYGYTF. CDR3 coding DNA: TGTGCCAGCAGCTCCGGGACAGGTGCATCAAACTATGGCTACACCTTC.

This clonotype was observed a few times. The chain couples TRBV6-5 to TRBJ1-2; no firm D call. The V gene's germline CDR1 is MNHEY and CDR2 SVGAGI. Trimming pared 0 bases from V and 8 bases from J, leaving 13 bases between. This CDR3 contains 14 residues. The DNA of the CDR3 is TGTGCCAGCAGTTACTCGAGGAGGACCGCCGGCTACACCTTC. It encodes CASSYSRRTAGYTF.

This clonotype has just a few counts. The chain carries TRBV12-3 or TRBV12-4 and TRBJ2-7; 10 nucleotides agree with TRBD1. The junction had 14 bases not matched to a gene; V was cut back by 5 bases and J by 7 bases. The CDR3 extends over 16 amino acids. The CDR3 protein is CASSPGGTGALREQYF. Written as DNA, the CDR3 is TGTGCCAGCAGTCCCGGCGGGACAGGGGCCTTACGGGAGCAGTACTTC.

The sample holds a few counts of this clonotype. J is TRBJ1-2 and V is TRBV20-1; TRBD1 agrees at 7 bases. This CDR3 region has 15 residues. Germline CDR1 is DFQATT and CDR2 is SNEGSKA (reference sequence). The ends lost 3 bases at V and 0 bases at J; junction bases unmatched: 7. The CDR3 bases are TGCAGTGCTAGTCAATTCGGACAGGCTAACTATGGCTACACCTTC. Protein: CSASQFGQANYGYTF.

Only a few counts were recorded for this clonotype. The chain employs TRBV5-1 and TRBJ2-1; D is perhaps TRBD2 (6 bases). Germline V gene sequence: CDR1 SGHRS, CDR2 YFSETQ. The CDR3 length is 17 residues. V was pared by 6 bases and J by 5 bases, with 24 bases between. The CDR3 coding sequence is TGCGCCAGCACCCCCGGGGACTCATACCCGCCCCACAATGAGCAGTTCTTC. Its translation is CASTPGDSYPPHNEQFF.

This clonotype was seen more than once but under ten times. The chain has TRBV24-1 and TRBJ2-1; D gene uncertain. Germline values: CDR1 KGHDR, CDR2 SFDVKD. The CDR3 has 13 residues. Trimming removed 1 base from V and 8 bases from J, with 8 bases in between. This CDR3 reads CATSDLGLDEQFF. The CDR3 bases are TGTGCCACCAGTGATTTAGGGCTTGATGAGCAGTTCTTC.

The rearrangement joins TRBV28 to TRBJ1-2, with 7 bases that match TRBD1. The V and J ends lost 5 bases and 7 bases, in that order; junction bases with no gene match: 4. Germline V gene lookup returns CDR1 MDHEN and CDR2 SYDVKM. CDR3 length equals 12 residues. The CDR3 region has the DNA TGTGCCAGCAGTAGATACAGGGGTGGCTACACCTTC. It translates to CASSRYRGGYTF.

The rearrangement links TRBV15 to TRBJ2-1; D may match TRBD1 or TRBD2 (5 bases each). V was pared by 5 bases and J by 2 bases, with 19 bases between. Germline lookup yields CDR1 LNHNV and CDR2 YYDKDF (reference sequence). The CDR3 has 17 residues. CDR3 sequence (DNA): TGTGCCACCAGCGGGACCCCCTCGGGAACGACCTACAATGAGCAGTTCTTC. Translation: CATSGTPSGTTYNEQFF.

At least ten counts were recorded for this clonotype. At one of its ends the junction is not consistent with the germline gene, which may arise from a read error. The V and J genes are TRBV5-1 and TRBJ2-3; D is uncertain. This CDR3 has 12 amino acids. CDR1 is SGHRS, CDR2 YFSETQ, per germline. The CDR3 protein is CASSSSTDTQYF. The DNA of the CDR3 is TGTGCCAGCAGCTCTAGCACAGATACGCAGTATTTT.

This chain joins TRBV11-2 and TRBJ2-5, with D possibly TRBD1 on 6 matching bases. CDR3 length: 14 residues. V gave up 9 bases and J gave up 5 bases, with 19 bases separating them. The germline V gene encodes CDR1 SGHAT and CDR2 FQNNGV. CDR3 amino acids: CASTGGGPWETQYF. The CDR3 DNA reads as TGTGCCAGTACCGGTGGGGGCCCCTGGGAGACCCAGTACTTC.

J is TRBJ1-6 and V is TRBV9; no definite D call. V shed 0 bases and J shed 11 bases, with 6 bases lying between them. This CDR3 is built from 12 residues. Germline V CDR1 and CDR2: SGDLS, YYNGEE. This chain's CDR3 is CASSVGDPPLHF. As DNA, the CDR3 is TGTGCCAGCAGCGTAGGGGATCCACCCCTCCACTTT.

In its sample, this clonotype was seen many times. V and J are TRBV20-1 and TRBJ1-5; tentative D call: TRBD1 (6 bases). Germline CDR1 reads DFQATT; CDR2 reads SNEGSKA (reference sequence). The CDR3 sequence is 14 residues long. Trimming cost V 3 bases and J 3 bases, with 12 bases left between them. CDR3: CSARDSGANQPQHF. The CDR3 bases are TGCAGTGCTAGGGACAGTGGGGCCAATCAGCCCCAGCATTTT.

This clonotype has just a few counts. The rearrangement links TRBV7-9 to TRBJ2-7; no definite D call. V was clipped by 5 bases and J by 7 bases, with 12 bases between them. Germline V lookup: CDR1 SEHNR, CDR2 FQNEAQ (reference sequence). The CDR3 is 12 amino acids. The CDR3 reads CASSPVQSEQYF. Here the CDR3 DNA reads TGTGCCAGCAGCCCAGTACAGTCTGAGCAGTACTTC.

This clonotype has a count of ten or more. This chain connects TRBV5-1 to TRBJ1-1; D is unresolved. V lost 0 bases, J lost 5 bases, and 14 bases lay in between. The germline gives CDR1 SGHRS, CDR2 YFSETQ. The length of the CDR3 is 15 residues. The CDR3 spells CASSLELSGRTEAFF. The CDR3, as DNA: TGCGCCAGCAGCTTGGAGCTCTCCGGGCGGACTGAAGCTTTCTTT.

This clonotype was counted between two and nine times. J is TRBJ2-7 and V is TRBV7-9; D is possibly TRBD1 (6 bases). The V and J ends lost 3 bases and 3 bases respectively, with 15 bases between them. The germline V gene has CDR1 SEHNR and CDR2 FQNEAQ (reference sequence). This CDR3 is 15 amino acids long. The CDR3 loop is CASSFGGARGYEQYF. In DNA form, the CDR3 reads TGTGCCAGCAGCTTTGGCGGCGCCAGGGGCTACGAGCAGTACTTC.

This chain joins TRBV12-3 or TRBV12-4 and TRBJ1-5, with 8 bases aligning to TRBD1. The CDR3 contains 14 residues. V trimming: 10 bases; J trimming: 2 bases; junction bases outside the gene matches: 7. CDR3 nucleotide sequence: TGTGCCACCACTCTGACAGGGGGCAATCAGCCCCAGCATTTT. This sequence encodes CATTLTGGNQPQHF.

The gene calls are TRBV10-3 and TRBJ1-5, with D possibly being TRBD1 (6 bases). Trimming shortened V by 2 bases and J by 3 bases, and 17 bases separated the two germline ends. Germline V gene data show CDR1 as ENHRY and CDR2 as SYGVKD. The CDR3 runs to 17 residues. In nucleotides, the CDR3 is TGTGCCATCAGTGAGCCCCCTGGACAGTTCCCCAATCAGCCCCAGCATTTT. Translation: CAISEPPGQFPNQPQHF.